Presented here are 21 T cell receptor beta chains from one specimen sequenced in a study of cytomegalovirus exposure and HLA in healthy donors. PCR involved 60 Vbeta and 13 Jbeta primers. The method was immunoSEQ multiplex PCR; TCRdb's version includes in-frame clones alone and lacks a portion of them. In the table there are under 200,000 clones, around 81% of which are singletons. The sample consisted of PBMCs. The receptors stem from a woman in her late teens or twenties in good health and CMV-seropositive.

The V call is TRBV2, the J call TRBJ1-5; TRBD1 matches 9 bases. Germline-derived CDR1 and CDR2 are SNHLY and FYNNEI. The CDR3 length is 15 residues. After removal of 4 bases from V and 3 bases from J, the junction contained 4 bases not matched to a gene. The CDR3 coding sequence is TGTGCCAGCAGTGCCGGGACAGGGTACAATCAGCCCCAGCATTTT. This sequence encodes CASSAGTGYNQPQHF.

This clone showed up just a few times. The chain combines TRBV2 with TRBJ1-1; D ambiguous. This CDR3 is built from 14 residues. Trimming removed 2 bases from V and 4 bases from J, with 11 bases in between. Germline CDR1 reads SNHLY; CDR2 reads FYNNEI. CDR3 residues: CASSETLRGTEAFF. The CDR3 nucleotides read TGTGCCAGCAGTGAAACACTGCGGGGCACTGAAGCTTTCTTT.

This clone came up once. The V gene is TRBV27, the J gene TRBJ1-5; 7 nucleotides match TRBD1. This CDR3 is 16 amino acids long. Germline V gives CDR1 MNHEY, CDR2 SMNVEV (reference sequence). V gave up 5 bases and J gave up 0 bases; unmatched junction bases: 7. Written as DNA, the CDR3 is TGTGCCAGCAGTACGTCCAGGACAGGTAGCAATCAGCCCCAGCATTTT. It encodes CASSTSRTGSNQPQHF.

The V gene is TRBV29-1, the J gene TRBJ2-3; D not certain. The germline V gene encodes CDR1 SQVTM and CDR2 ANQGSEA. V was shortened by 7 bases and J by 1 base, with 15 bases between the two germline ends. This CDR3 is built from 14 residues. Written as DNA, the CDR3 is TGCAGCGCCAAAACGGCGCGGCGCACAGATACGCAGTATTTT. This encodes CSAKTARRTDTQYF.

The V and J genes are TRBV9 and TRBJ2-2; 10 bases are a match to TRBD2. CDR1 SGDLS and CDR2 YYNGEE come from the germline V gene. Unmatched junction bases numbered 3, after V lost 4 bases and J lost 3 bases. This CDR3 comprises 15 residues. The CDR3: CASSPGTSDTGELFF. The CDR3 nucleotides are TGTGCCAGCAGCCCCGGGACTAGCGACACCGGGGAGCTGTTTTTT.

J is TRBJ2-5 and V is TRBV4-2, with TRBD2 matching 9 bases. CDR3 length: 17 amino acids. Germline V lookup: CDR1 LGHNA, CDR2 YNFKEQ. V lost 4 bases to trimming and J lost 2 bases; unmatched junction nucleotides: 11. CDR3 sequence reads: CASSLALAGTTQETQYF. In DNA, the CDR3 is TGTGCCAGCAGCCTCGCCCTAGCGGGGACTACACAAGAGACCCAGTACTTC.

The chain recombines TRBV7-8 with TRBJ1-2, with D possibly TRBD1 on 5 matching bases. Germline lookup yields CDR1 SGHVS and CDR2 FQNEAQ. The CDR3 totals 15 residues. The V gene lost 2 bases and the J gene lost 8 bases, with 18 bases spanning the gap. The DNA for the CDR3 is TGTGCCAGCAGCTTAATGTTGCAGGGCGAGTTGGGCTACACCTTC. Its protein product is CASSLMLQGELGYTF.

In its sample, this clone was seen once. This sequence joins TRBV2 and TRBJ1-4; 9 bases align to TRBD1. The CDR3 runs to 14 residues. Germline values: CDR1 SNHLY, CDR2 FYNNEI. Unmatched junction bases numbered 5, after V lost 6 bases and J lost 6 bases. Here the CDR3 DNA reads TGTGCCAGCAGGGGGACAGGGTGGGATGAAAAACTGTTTTTT. Translation: CASRGTGWDEKLFF. The entire variable domain, with the rest obtained from reference TRBV2 and TRBJ1-4, is as follows: EPEVTQTPSHQVTQMGQEVILRCVPISNHLYFYWYRQILGQKVEFLVSFYNNEISEKSEIFDDQFSVERPDGSNFTLKIRSTKLEDSAMYFCASRGTGWDEKLFFGSGTQLSVL.

The V gene is TRBV6-1, the J gene TRBJ2-7; 9 bases are shared with TRBD2. Per germline, CDR1 MNHNS and CDR2 SASEGT. The CDR3 totals 15 residues. Trimming took 1 base from V and 4 from J; bases not matched to a gene: 5. The CDR3 here is CASSEGLAGNYEQYF. The CDR3 DNA reads TGTGCCAGCAGTGAAGGGCTAGCGGGGAATTACGAGCAGTACTTC.

This sequence joins TRBV5-6 and TRBJ2-1; perhaps TRBD1 as D (6 bases). Trimming shortened V by 2 bases and J by 0 bases, and 15 bases separated the two germline ends. This CDR3 is 17 amino acids long. CDR1 and CDR2 from the germline V gene are SGHDT and YYEEEE. The CDR3 region is CASSFNFGQSSYNEQFF. DNA for the CDR3: TGTGCCAGCAGCTTTAATTTTGGACAGAGCTCCTACAATGAGCAGTTCTTC.

V and J are TRBV6-7 and TRBJ1-5; D gene ambiguous. TRBV6-7 is an open reading frame whose function is uncertain. The CDR3 runs to 15 residues. Trimming removed 2 bases at V and 7 bases at J, with 15 bases between. CDR3 DNA: TGTGCCAGCAGTTACGATTGGCAGGCCGGACAGCCCCAGCATTTT. As protein: CASSYDWQAGQPQHF.

The table lists this clone with a count of one. The rearrangement joins TRBV30 to TRBJ2-5, with a tentative D call TRBD2 (6 bases). Deletions cut 3 bases from V and 2 bases from J, with 16 bases between. This CDR3 is built from 15 residues. The germline V gene encodes CDR1 GTSNPN and CDR2 SVGIG (reference sequence). CDR3 loop: CAWSALGGVQETQYF. DNA of the CDR3: TGTGCCTGGAGCGCGCTAGGAGGGGTACAAGAGACCCAGTACTTC.

The rearrangement uses TRBV19 and TRBJ2-7; TRBD2 matches 11 bases. The V and J ends lost 5 bases and 2 bases, in that order; junction bases with no gene match: 5. This CDR3 comprises 15 residues. In germline, CDR1 is LNHDA, CDR2 SQIVND (reference sequence). This chain's CDR3 is CASSFSSGGAYEQYF. CDR3 DNA: TGTGCCAGTAGTTTTAGTAGCGGGGGGGCCTACGAGCAGTACTTC. Combining the CDR3 with reference TRBV19 and TRBJ2-7 gives the whole variable domain DGGITQSPKYLFRKEGQNVTLSCEQNLNHDAMYWYRQDPGQGLRLIYYSQIVNDFQKGDIAEGYSVSREKKESFPLTVTSAQKNPTAFYLCASSFSSGGAYEQYFGPGTRLTVT.

The chain couples TRBV5-1 to TRBJ1-2, with 7 bases lining up with TRBD1. V lost 5 bases to trimming and J lost 4 bases; unmatched junction nucleotides: 5. The CDR3 loop spans 13 amino acids. Germline CDR1 and CDR2: SGHRS and YFSETQ. For the CDR3, the DNA is TGCGCCAGCAGAGTGGACAGGTCCTATGGCTACACCTTC. Amino acids: CASRVDRSYGYTF.

In this sample, this clone turned up a few times. The chain carries TRBV19 and TRBJ1-1, with D uncertain. From germline, CDR1 is LNHDA and CDR2 SQIVND (reference sequence). The CDR3 is 13 amino acids. V was cut by 3 bases and J by 4 bases, with 9 bases left in between. This CDR3 is CASSIRRSTEAFF. The CDR3 bases are TGTGCCAGTAGTATTCGGAGAAGCACTGAAGCTTTCTTT.

The chain links TRBV28 to TRBJ1-5; TRBD1 is a possible D gene (6 bases). Germline values: CDR1 MDHEN, CDR2 SYDVKM. The CDR3 is 15 residues long. With 7 bases removed from V and 0 bases from J, the gap between germline ends came to 13 bases. CDR3 amino acids: CASTPGHASNQPQHF. The CDR3 DNA is TGTGCCAGCACTCCGGGACACGCTAGCAATCAGCCCCAGCATTTT.

The chain has TRBV6-1 and TRBJ1-2, with D hard to call. Looked up from germline, CDR1 is MNHNS and CDR2 is SASEGT. Trimming removed 0 bases from V and 9 bases from J, with 11 bases in between. This CDR3 spans 13 amino acids. DNA for the CDR3: TGTGCCAGCAGTGAAGCCGATACTACAAGCTACACCTTC. Its protein is CASSEADTTSYTF.

This clone turned up a few times. Here the CDR3 DNA reads TGTGCCAGCAGCTTAGTCAGGGGGCGCTACAATGAGCAGTTCTTC. Its translation: CASSLVRGRYNEQFF. This chain uses TRBV7-2 with TRBJ2-1; 8 nucleotides align to TRBD1. J lost 3 bases, V lost 1 base, and 2 bases had no gene match. This CDR3 contains 15 residues. The germline V gene has CDR1 SGHTA and CDR2 FQGNSA.

This chain connects TRBV27 to TRBJ2-1, with a weak D call TRBD1 (6 bases). The V end was cut by 4 bases, the J end by 2 bases, with 9 bases between. The CDR3 extends over 14 amino acids. Germline loops: CDR1 MNHEY, CDR2 SMNVEV (reference sequence). CDR3 amino acids: CASSWGQAYNEQFF. The CDR3 coding sequence is TGTGCCAGCAGTTGGGGACAAGCCTACAATGAGCAGTTCTTC.

The genes are TRBV29-1 and TRBJ2-7, with D possibly matching TRBD2 (5 bases). Trimming pared 4 bases from V and 1 base from J, leaving 11 bases between. The CDR3 is 13 amino acids. From germline, CDR1 is SQVTM and CDR2 ANQGSEA. The chain's CDR3 is CSVAPGSSYEQYF. The CDR3 region has the DNA TGCAGCGTTGCCCCGGGGTCGTCCTACGAGCAGTACTTC.

In DNA, the CDR3 is TGTGCCAGCAGCTTCACAGGGGGAGTCACTGAAGCTTTCTTT. Encoded protein: CASSFTGGVTEAFF. This chain joins TRBV11-3 and TRBJ1-1; TRBD1 aligns across 8 bases. In germline, CDR1 is SGHNT, CDR2 YENEEA. The trim removed 3 bases at V and 4 bases at J, leaving 4 bases unmatched. The CDR3 consists of 14 residues.